A selection of T cell receptor beta chains follows, all from one sample in a study of T cell repertoires in cytomegalovirus infection. TCRdb reprocessed the reads via MiXCR and lists one record per CDR3 protein. The sample carries some 120,000 distinct CDR3 sequences, approximately 30% recorded once. Which antigens these TCRs recognize remains unknown. Specimen: CD8+ T cells from cultured PBMCs, collected from culture after CMV antigen stimulation. All receptors come from a human donor in good health (CMV status not recorded). Some clones in this sample may be carry-over from other donors' samples. CDR3s include the opening cysteine and the closing phenylalanine or tryptophan. Each record gives: clone size, D gene, J gene, V gene, CDR3 DNA, CDR3 protein. D genes are given only for firm matches. Part of the rows lack a size; the others show once, few, many or a class for expanded clones.

>many|NA|TRBJ1-1|TRBV2
TGTGCCAGCAGTGAAAGTACACCGGGGTGGGACACTGAAGCTTTCTTT
CASSESTPGWDTEAFF
>NA|NA|TRBJ1-6|TRBV6-5
TGTGCCACCCAGATCTTCTATAATTCACCCCTCCACTTT
CATQIFYNSPLHF
>NA|NA|TRBJ1-1|TRBV19
TGTGCCAGTAGTATAGCCCTAGTGGGCACTGAAGCTTTCTTT
CASSIALVGTEAFF
>NA|NA|TRBJ2-4|TRBV4-1
TGCGCCAGCAGCCAATCTCTGGGGGCCCAAAACATTCAGTACTTC
CASSQSLGAQNIQYF
>many|NA|TRBJ1-5|TRBV7-2
TGTGCCAGCAACTTCGGACCCTTGAGCAATCAGCCCCAGCATTTT
CASNFGPLSNQPQHF
>NA|NA|TRBJ2-1|TRBV6-1
TGTGCCAGCAGTTACGGACAGTACTTTGCGAATGAGCAGTTCTTC
CASSYGQYFANEQFF
>many|TRBD2|TRBJ2-3|TRBV29-1
TGCAGCGTTGAAGATATTGTTGAGGGCGGACTAGCGGGGAGCCCATCGGATACGCAGTATTTT
CSVEDIVEGGLAGSPSDTQYF
>many|TRBD1|TRBJ1-6|TRBV7-8
TGTGCCAGCAGTCCAAGCCAGGGGGGTTATTCACCCCTCCACTTT
CASSPSQGGYSPLHF
>few|NA|TRBJ2-1|TRBV19
TGTGCCAGTCTTGGGGGTAGGGAGTATAATGAGCAGTTCTTC
CASLGGREYNEQFF
>NA|NA|TRBJ2-7|TRBV6-1
TGTGCCAGCAGCGAATTTGAGTGGAGGAGGCGCGAGCAGTACTTC
CASSEFEWRRREQYF
>many|NA|TRBJ1-5|TRBV7-2
TGTGCCAGCAGCGCTTGGAGACGCCAGCCCCAGCATTTT
CASSAWRRQPQHF
>few|NA|TRBJ1-3|TRBV27
TGTGCCAGCAGTTTCCGAGGGGGGCATGGAAACACCATATATTTT
CASSFRGGHGNTIYF
>NA|NA|TRBJ2-7|TRBV19
TGTGCCAGTAGTTACCGGGGGGCCGGCGAGCAGTACTTC
CASSYRGAGEQYF
>NA|NA|TRBJ2-3|TRBV11-2
TGTGCCAGCAGCTTAGGCGCGACCACTGGAGATACGCAGTATTTT
CASSLGATTGDTQYF
>many|NA|TRBJ1-4|TRBV28
TGTGCCAGCAGTTTGGGGAGGGGCGGGCGGCGAACAACTAATGAAAAACTGTTTTTT
CASSLGRGGRRTTNEKLFF
>NA|TRBD1|TRBJ2-4|TRBV20-1
TGCAGTGCCGGCCTATCCGGGACAGAACGAGCCAAAAACATTCAGTACTTC
CSAGLSGTERAKNIQYF
>NA|NA|TRBJ2-7|TRBV7-8
TGTGCCAGCAGCTTAGGGACTCTCTACGAGCAGTACTTC
CASSLGTLYEQYF
>few|TRBD2|TRBJ2-7|TRBV2
TGTGCCAGCGCGAGGGGACTAAACTACGAGCAGTACTTC
CASARGLNYEQYF
>NA|NA|TRBJ2-6|TRBV7-2
TGTGCCAGCAGCATAGGTGGGACTTGGGCCAACGTCCTGACTTTC
CASSIGGTWANVLTF
>few|NA|TRBJ2-1|TRBV10-3
TGTGCCATCAGTGTCCGGGAAGGGCACTACAATGAGCAGTTCTTC
CAISVREGHYNEQFF
>many|NA|TRBJ2-1|TRBV6-5
TGTGCCAGCAGTTACTCGAGGCAGGGGGGTGATGAGCAGTTCTTC
CASSYSRQGGDEQFF
>NA|NA|TRBJ1-3|TRBV5-6
TGTGCCAGCAGCTTTAAGAGTCTCGGAAACACCATATATTTT
CASSFKSLGNTIYF
>NA|NA|TRBJ2-2|TRBV4-1
TGCGCCAGCAGCCAAGATAGGCGTACCACCGGGGAGCTGTTTTTT
CASSQDRRTTGELFF
>NA|TRBD1|TRBJ2-7|TRBV7-6
TGTGCCAGCGTACCAGGGGGCTCGTCCTACGAGCAGTACTTC
CASVPGGSSYEQYF
>NA|NA|TRBJ2-7|TRBV6-1
TGTGCCAGCGGTGCGGGGGCATCCTACGAGCAGTACTTC
CASGAGASYEQYF
>NA|NA|TRBJ1-5|TRBV15
TGTGCCACCAGCACCTCACCGCGGTCGAATCAGCCCCAGCATTTT
CATSTSPRSNQPQHF
>NA|NA|TRBJ2-1|TRBV28
TGTGCCAGCAGTTTCCCACCCAGCGGTACCTACAATGAGCAGTTCTTC
CASSFPPSGTYNEQFF
>NA|NA|TRBJ2-7|TRBV4-1
TGCGCCAGCAGCCAATTTATTCGTGCCAGGGCTTACTCCTACGAGCAGTACTTC
CASSQFIRARAYSYEQYF
>NA|NA|TRBJ2-1|TRBV6-2/TRBV6-3
TGTGCCAGCAGTTACTCGTTTAGCCCCAACAACAATGAGCAGTTCTTC
CASSYSFSPNNNEQFF
>NA|TRBD1|TRBJ1-5|TRBV7-9
TGTGCCAGCAGCTTAGAAGCCCCGGACAGGCCCCGGGGTCAGCCCCAGCATTTT
CASSLEAPDRPRGQPQHF
>NA|NA|TRBJ1-1|TRBV27
TGTGCCAGCAGTTTTGGGGGGGGGGATGAAGCTTTCTTT
CASSFGGGDEAFF
>few|NA|TRBJ1-1|TRBV7-9
TGTGCCAGCAGCTTAGTGGCCCAGAACACTGAAGCTTTCTTT
CASSLVAQNTEAFF
>NA|NA|TRBJ2-7|TRBV6-6
TGTGCCAGCTGGCTGGGGGTCGGTGACGAGCAGTACTTC
CASWLGVGDEQYF
>NA|NA|TRBJ1-1|TRBV12-3/TRBV12-4
TGTGCCAGCAGTTTTTCCATCAACACTGAAGCTTTCTTT
CASSFSINTEAFF
>many|TRBD2|TRBJ2-1|TRBV7-6
TGTGCCAGCAGCTTCCCTAGCGGGGGCCCGCCGGACAATGAGCAGTTCTTC
CASSFPSGGPPDNEQFF
>NA|TRBD1|TRBJ2-6|TRBV5-8
TGTGCCAGCAGCCCCCGACAGGGGTACAACTCTGGGGCCAACGTCCTGACTTTC
CASSPRQGYNSGANVLTF
>few|TRBD1|TRBJ2-1|TRBV6-1
TGTGCCAGCAGTTTAACCGGGACAGGTTACAATGAGCAGTTCTTC
CASSLTGTGYNEQFF
>NA|TRBD1|TRBJ1-2|TRBV20-1
TGCAGTGCTATTTACACGGGCCCGGGACAGGGCGTTGTGAACTATGGCTACACCTTC
CSAIYTGPGQGVVNYGYTF
>NA|NA|TRBJ1-2|TRBV3-1
TGTGCCAGCAGCCAAGAAATAGGGACGAACTATGGCTACACCTTC
CASSQEIGTNYGYTF
>NA|TRBD2|TRBJ2-5|TRBV20-1
TGCAGTGCAACCCCAGCGGGGGTGGTCCGAGAGACCCAGTACTTC
CSATPAGVVRETQYF
>few|NA|TRBJ1-1|TRBV7-2
TGTGCCAGCAGCTTCTCGGGGGGGTGGGCTGAAGCTTTCTTT
CASSFSGGWAEAFF
>many|NA|TRBJ2-7|TRBV11-1
TGTGCCAGCAGCTTAGATTCTCGGAGCTCCTACGAGCAGTACTTC
CASSLDSRSSYEQYF
>many|NA|TRBJ2-2|TRBV27
TGTGCCAGCAGTTTACGTGGGGGCACCGGGGAGCTGTTTTTT
CASSLRGGTGELFF
>few|NA|TRBJ2-3|TRBV29-1
TGCAGCGTCTACGGGGGGCTGAGCACAGATACGCAGTATTTT
CSVYGGLSTDTQYF
>NA|NA|TRBJ2-7|TRBV6-2/TRBV6-3
TGTGCCAGCAGTGAGGGCAGCTCCTACGAGCAGTACTTC
CASSEGSSYEQYF